The rows below give T cell receptor beta chains drawn from one sample of a study of shared clonotypes between healthy human individuals. Method: immunoSEQ multiplex PCR; TCRdb's copy keeps in-frame clones and lacks some. The sample lists 2 million or so clones, 90% to 95% seen once, with roughly 0.13% in the top ten. The sequenced material came from naive CD4+ T cells sorted from blood. The receptors were sampled from a man between 18 and 29 years old in good health. Both conserved end residues are part of each CDR3. The D gene is left open where the match is weak. Expanded clones are given a class, and other clones once, few, many or no size at all.

>15|TRBV6-6|-|TRBJ1-4|-
TGTGCCAGCAGTACCTCAGTGGGACACGATGAAAAACTGTTTTTT
CASSTSVGHDEKLFF
>14|TRBV10-2|-|TRBJ2-7|-
TGCGCCAGCAACAAGGACGGCAGCAACTACGAGCAGTACTTC
CASNKDGSNYEQYF
>17|TRBV10-2|TRBD1|TRBJ1-2|-
TGCGCCAGCAGTGGAAGCGGACAGGGGACGCCCGGGTATGGCTACACCTTC
CASSGSGQGTPGYGYTF
>14|TRBV2|-|TRBJ2-1|-
TGTGCCAGCAGTGAATGGGGGCCGCACAATGAGCAGTTCTTC
CASSEWGPHNEQFF
>15|TRBV6-1|-|TRBJ1-2|-
TGTGCCAGCTTTCAGGGTGTTCCTCCTAACTATGGCTACACCTTC
CASFQGVPPNYGYTF
>15|TRBV6-1|TRBD1|TRBJ1-5|-
TGTGCCAGCAGACCCACAGGGGGAGTCAATCAGCCCCAGCATTTT
CASRPTGGVNQPQHF
>15|TRBV6-5|-|TRBJ2-7|-
TGTGCCAGCAGCCCCTATGAAGTCAGGAACCACGAGCAGTACTTC
CASSPYEVRNHEQYF
>15|TRBV6-5|TRBD2|TRBJ2-7|-
TGTGCCAGCAGTCCTCTAGCGGGGGGCTCCTACGAGCAGTACTTC
CASSPLAGGSYEQYF
>15|TRBV4-2|-|TRBJ1-3|once
TGTGCCAGCAGCCCGCTAGGCAGTACTGGAAACACCATATATTTT
CASSPLGSTGNTIYF
>14|TRBV2|TRBD1|TRBJ2-3|-
TGTGCCAGCAAGGGACAGCAGAGCACAGATACGCAGTATTTT
CASKGQQSTDTQYF
>14|TRBV6-5|-|TRBJ1-6|-
TGTGCCAGCAACCTACAGGGTCCTAATTCACCCCTCCACTTT
CASNLQGPNSPLHF
>13|TRBV7-9|-|TRBJ2-1|-
TGTGCCAGCAGCTTAGCGATAGGGAGAGAGCAGTTCTTC
CASSLAIGREQFF
>12|TRBV30|-|TRBJ1-2|-
TGTGCCTGGAGCGGCGTCCCGGATGGCTACACCTTC
CAWSGVPDGYTF
>14|TRBV2|-|TRBJ1-2|-
TGTGCCAGCAGTGTATCCCAGGTTCTCTATGGCTACACCTTC
CASSVSQVLYGYTF
>15|TRBV4-1|TRBD1|TRBJ2-2|once
TGCGCCAGCAGCCATCCACAGGGGGCAACCGGGGAGCTGTTTTTT
CASSHPQGATGELFF
>14|TRBV29-1|TRBD2|TRBJ2-5|-
TGCAGCGTTGGGGCTAGCGGGGGCCAAGAGACCCAGTACTTC
CSVGASGGQETQYF
>15|TRBV2|TRBD1|TRBJ1-2|once
TGTGCCAGCAGTGAAGTGGGACAGGGGAACGATGGCTACACCTTC
CASSEVGQGNDGYTF
>16|TRBV28|-|TRBJ2-1|-
TGTGCCAGCAGACAGAGACCTCGGGGGTCCTACAATGAGCAGTTCTTC
CASRQRPRGSYNEQFF
>13|TRBV27|-|TRBJ1-1|few
TGTGCCAGCAGTTTAGAACTGAACACTGAAGCTTTCTTT
CASSLELNTEAFF
>14|TRBV28|-|TRBJ1-1|-
TGTGCCAGCAGTCCTACCTCATTGAACACTGAAGCTTTCTTT
CASSPTSLNTEAFF
>16|TRBV5-4|-|TRBJ2-7|-
TGTGCCAGCAGCTTGGGAGCCGCGGGTCCCACGTACGAGCAGTACTTC
CASSLGAAGPTYEQYF
>14|TRBV28|-|TRBJ1-4|-
TGTGCCAGCAGTTTATCGGGATTTGGGGAAAAACTGTTTTTT
CASSLSGFGEKLFF
>16|TRBV5-1|-|TRBJ1-1|-
TGCGCCAGCAGCTTGCGACAACAAAATACCGGCACTGAAGCTTTCTTT
CASSLRQQNTGTEAFF
>10|TRBV30|-|TRBJ1-2|-
TGTGCCGTGGCCCTTTATGGCTACACCTTC
CAVALYGYTF
>14|TRBV5-6|-|TRBJ1-2|-
TGTGCCAGCAGCTTTATGACGGAGGGGCATGGCTACACCTTC
CASSFMTEGHGYTF
>15|TRBV5-1|-|TRBJ2-3|once
TGCGCCAGCAGCTTGGCAGGGACTCAGGCAGATACGCAGTATTTT
CASSLAGTQADTQYF
>16|TRBV18|TRBD1|TRBJ2-2|-
TGTGCCAGCTCACCTTTGGACAGGGCCGACACCGGGGAGCTGTTTTTT
CASSPLDRADTGELFF
>16|TRBV27|-|TRBJ2-1|-
TGTGCCAGCAGTTTATTTGCGATCAGCTCCTACAATGAGCAGTTCTTC
CASSLFAISSYNEQFF
>14|TRBV27|-|TRBJ2-7|-
TGTGCCAGCAGTCCACGACAGAGTTTCTACGAGCAGTACTTC
CASSPRQSFYEQYF
>16|TRBV5-4|TRBD1|TRBJ2-3|-
TGTGCCAGCAGTTCTCCCGGGACAGGGTCTCCAGATACGCAGTATTTT
CASSSPGTGSPDTQYF
>17|TRBV5-1|-|TRBJ2-1|-
TGCGCCAGCAGCCCAATTTCCGTGGGACTTACCTACAATGAGCAGTTCTTC
CASSPISVGLTYNEQFF
>18|TRBV7-2|-|TRBJ2-2|once
TGTGCCAGCAGCTTAGCGCGTAGCGGAAAATCGAACACCGGGGAGCTGTTTTTT
CASSLARSGKSNTGELFF
>15|TRBV6-6|-|TRBJ2-2|-
TGTGCCAGCACCCAACAGGAGATAAACACCGGGGAGCTGTTTTTT
CASTQQEINTGELFF
>20|TRBV6-1|TRBD2|TRBJ2-1|-
TGTGCCAGCAGTGTTCTCGGACTAGCGGGGCCCTCAAGCTCCTACAATGAGCAGTTCTTC
CASSVLGLAGPSSSYNEQFF
>15|TRBV5-1|TRBD1|TRBJ1-1|-
TGCGCCAGCAGCGGAAGGGACAGGGATGACACTGAAGCTTTCTTT
CASSGRDRDDTEAFF
>11|TRBV20-1|-|TRBJ2-5|once
TGCAGTGCTCCCGAACTAGAGACCCAGTACTTC
CSAPELETQYF
>15|TRBV28|TRBD1|TRBJ2-1|-
TGTGCCAGCATTCGGGGAGGGACAGGGCTCGATGAGCAGTTCTTC
CASIRGGTGLDEQFF
>12|TRBV7-2|-|TRBJ2-1|-
TGTGCCAGCAGCCTAACTAGCAATGAGCAGTTCTTC
CASSLTSNEQFF
>12|TRBV7-9|-|TRBJ1-2|-
TGTGCCAGCAGCTTAGCTCGACCAGGCTACACCTTC
CASSLARPGYTF
>15|TRBV6-1|-|TRBJ2-7|-
TGTGCCAGCAGTGTTACGAACGGAGGCTCCTACGAGCAGTACTTC
CASSVTNGGSYEQYF
>11|TRBV20-1|-|TRBJ1-2|-
TGCAGTGCCGCGGCCTCAAAGAGCTACACCTTC
CSAAASKSYTF
>13|TRBV6-5|TRBD1|TRBJ1-2|-
TGTGCCAGCAGCTCCGGCGACAGGGGTGGCTACACCTTC
CASSSGDRGGYTF
>15|TRBV7-9|-|TRBJ2-2|once
TGTGCCAGCAGCTCTCAGGGGCCCTGGGTCGGGGAGCTGTTTTTT
CASSSQGPWVGELFF
>13|TRBV7-2|-|TRBJ2-7|-
TGTGCCAGCAGCTTCCCCGGCTCTTACGAGCAGTACTTC
CASSFPGSYEQYF
>13|TRBV30|-|TRBJ1-2|once
TGTGCCTGGAGTGTAACAGGCGGTCGTGGCTACACCTTC
CAWSVTGGRGYTF
>17|TRBV30|TRBD2|TRBJ2-1|once
TGTGCCTGGAGTTCTTCGGGACTAGCGGGGGCTTACAATGAGCAGTTCTTC
CAWSSSGLAGAYNEQFF
>14|TRBV7-8|-|TRBJ2-7|-
TGTGCCAGCAGCTTAAGCCAGAACTCCTACGAGCAGTACTTC
CASSLSQNSYEQYF
>13|TRBV25-1|-|TRBJ2-7|-
TGTGCCAGCAGTGAATATGGGGCCTACGAGCAGTACTTC
CASSEYGAYEQYF
>16|TRBV7-2|TRBD2|TRBJ2-7|-
TGTGCCAGCAGCTTTGCCGGGAGCGGGATCTTCTACGAGCAGTACTTC
CASSFAGSGIFYEQYF
>13|TRBV29-1|TRBD1|TRBJ1-2|-
TGCAGCGTTGGAAAACAGGGGGCGAAGGGCTACACCTTC
CSVGKQGAKGYTF
>17|TRBV11-1|TRBD2|TRBJ2-1|-
TGTGCCAGCAGCCCCCGGGGTAGCGGGACCTCCTACAATGAGCAGTTCTTC
CASSPRGSGTSYNEQFF
>15|TRBV6-6|-|TRBJ2-6|-
TGTGCCAGCAGTTCCGGGCGCTCTGGGGCCAACGTCCTGACTTTC
CASSSGRSGANVLTF
>15|TRBV7-2|TRBD2|TRBJ2-7|-
TGTGCCAGCAGCGCAACGACTAGCGGGAAATACGAGCAGTACTTC
CASSATTSGKYEQYF
>12|TRBV29-1|TRBD1|TRBJ2-7|-
TGCAGCGTCCAGGGACAGATCTACGAGCAGTACTTC
CSVQGQIYEQYF
>13|TRBV9|-|TRBJ1-3|once
TGTGCCAGCAGCCCTCCGGGCGGAAACACCATATATTTT
CASSPPGGNTIYF
>17|TRBV30|-|TRBJ1-2|-
TGTGCCTGGAGGCGGACGAAAACGTACGCTGGTATCTATGGCTACACCTTC
CAWRRTKTYAGIYGYTF
>11|TRBV19|-|TRBJ1-3|-
TGTGCCAGTGGAGCGGGAAACACCATATATTTT
CASGAGNTIYF
>12|TRBV7-2|-|TRBJ1-2|-
TGTGCCAGCAGCTTAGAGGTGGGGCAGGCCACCTTC
CASSLEVGQATF
>17|TRBV30|-|TRBJ1-1|-
TGTGCCTGGAGGGGTAGGGGGTTAGGCGGTATGAACACTGAAGCTTTCTTT
CAWRGRGLGGMNTEAFF